The 16 T cell receptor beta chains below come from one sample, sequenced in a study of memory CD4+ T cells and cytomegalovirus serostatus. The sort gate was single viable CD3+CD4+CD8-CD45RO+ cells for memory CD4+ T cells. Assay used: immunoSEQ multiplex PCR; TCRdb lists only in-frame clones, some missing. This table has roughly 84,000 clones, 80% appearing once. Sequencing input: memory CD4+ T cells from blood. The receptors stem from an adult in good health and CMV-seronegative.

This clone has at least ten counts. V is TRBV5-1 and J is TRBJ1-1; D is perhaps TRBD1 (6 bases). V was trimmed by 4 bases and J by 4 bases, leaving 14 bases between them. Germline loops: CDR1 SGHRS, CDR2 YFSETQ. The length of the CDR3 is 14 residues. The CDR3 bases are TGCGCCAGCAGCGTTGAAGGGGGAGTCACTGAAGCTTTCTTT. This encodes CASSVEGGVTEAFF.

The gene calls are TRBV5-4 and TRBJ2-3; weak D call: TRBD1 (6 bases). Trimming removed 0 bases from V and 3 bases from J, with 11 bases in between. The CDR3 spans 15 residues. The germline gives CDR1 SGHNT, CDR2 YYREEE (reference sequence). DNA of the CDR3: TGTGCCAGCAGCTTGGCTAACAGGGCGACAGATACGCAGTATTTT. It encodes CASSLANRATDTQYF.

V and J are TRBV5-1 and TRBJ2-3, with D unresolved. The germline V and J ends were trimmed by 0 bases and 0 bases, with 8 bases remaining between them. The CDR3 extends over 15 amino acids. Looked up from germline, CDR1 is SGHRS and CDR2 is YFSETQ. CDR3 nucleotides: TGCGCCAGCAGCTTGGAAGGGTATAGCACAGATACGCAGTATTTT. The encoded protein is CASSLEGYSTDTQYF.

V is TRBV30 and J is TRBJ2-7; possible D gene TRBD1, 6 bases. The CDR3 is 12 amino acids. Germline V lookup: CDR1 GTSNPN, CDR2 SVGIG (reference sequence). The V and J ends lost 8 bases and 6 bases respectively, with 17 bases between them. CDR3 loop: CALNRDATEQYF. The CDR3 nucleotides are TGTGCCCTAAACAGGGATGCAACCGAGCAGTACTTC.

The chain joins TRBV4-1 to TRBJ1-4; D is perhaps TRBD1 (5 bases). The CDR3 covers 18 residues. The ends were cut back, 3 bases at V and 7 bases at J, with 24 bases in the middle. Germline CDR1 MGHRA, CDR2 YSYEKL. The CDR3 DNA reads as TGCGCCAGCAGCCACCTCAGGGTACGGGAGGCCGGTGGTGAAAAACTGTTTTTT. Its translation: CASSHLRVREAGGEKLFF.

This clone was recorded at least ten times. The chain joins TRBV19 to TRBJ1-6, with D possibly being TRBD1 (6 bases). CDR1 LNHDA and CDR2 SQIVND come from the germline V gene (reference sequence). The V end lost 8 bases, the J end lost 10 bases, and 15 bases lay between the germline ends. This CDR3 comprises 13 residues. The CDR3 nucleotides are TGTGCCAGTCAAGCCCCTCAGGGGTCACCCCTCCACTTT. Translated: CASQAPQGSPLHF.

The rearrangement joins TRBV6-5 to TRBJ2-4; D is unclear. The CDR3 is made up of 14 amino acids. Germline V gene lookup returns CDR1 MNHEY and CDR2 SVGAGI. Trimming took off 6 bases at V and 2 bases at J, with 11 bases between the two ends. CDR3 in amino acids: CASSLGRSKNIQYF. CDR3 DNA sequence: TGTGCCAGCAGCCTAGGCCGATCCAAAAACATTCAGTACTTC.

A few counts support this clone. The chain has TRBV28 and TRBJ1-5, with 7 bases that match TRBD1. With 5 bases clipped from V and 4 bases from J, the junction kept 8 bases outside the gene matches. The CDR3 has 15 amino acids. Germline V gene lookup returns CDR1 MDHEN and CDR2 SYDVKM. CDR3 amino acids: CASSQDRVLNQPQHF. DNA of the CDR3: TGTGCCAGCAGTCAAGACAGGGTGTTAAATCAGCCCCAGCATTTT.

This chain connects TRBV5-8 to TRBJ2-7, with a possible D match to TRBD2 (6 bases). Germline V lookup: CDR1 SGHTS, CDR2 YDEGEE. V lost 1 base to trimming and J lost 2 bases, with 10 bases between them. The CDR3 is 14 amino acids. Here the CDR3 DNA reads TGTGCCAGCAGCTTGTCTGGGACTCCCTACGAGCAGTACTTC. As protein: CASSLSGTPYEQYF.

The chain employs TRBV11-2 and TRBJ1-1; a weak D match, TRBD1 (5 bases). Germline V lookup: CDR1 SGHAT, CDR2 FQNNGV. The CDR3 sequence is 15 residues long. V dropped 4 bases and J dropped 4 bases, with 16 bases sitting between them. CDR3 coding DNA: TGTGCCAGCAGCTCACTCAGGGATCGGGGCACTGAAGCTTTCTTT. It is translated as CASSSLRDRGTEAFF.

The chain employs TRBV2 and TRBJ2-6; D is ambiguous. The CDR3 runs to 15 residues. V was clipped by 7 bases and J by 3 bases, with 13 bases between them. Germline V CDR1 and CDR2: SNHLY, FYNNEI. CDR3 loop: CASTGPRVGANVLTF. The CDR3 nucleotides are TGTGCCAGCACTGGGCCCAGAGTTGGGGCCAACGTCCTGACTTTC.

V and J are TRBV19 and TRBJ2-2; tentatively, D is TRBD1 (5 bases). Trimming removed 4 bases at V and 2 bases at J, with 11 bases between. There are 15 residues in the CDR3. Germline CDR1 and CDR2: LNHDA and SQIVND (reference sequence). The chain's CDR3 is CASSSQGFNTGELFF. Here the CDR3 DNA reads TGTGCCAGTAGTAGCCAGGGCTTTAACACCGGGGAGCTGTTTTTT.

The chain couples TRBV5-4 to TRBJ2-5, with D tentatively TRBD2 (5 bases). V lost 1 base and J 1 base, leaving 11 bases between the germline ends. This CDR3 has 15 amino acids. Germline-derived CDR1 and CDR2 are SGHNT and YYREEE (reference sequence). Here the CDR3 reads CASSLNGEIQETQYF. CDR3 in DNA: TGTGCCAGCAGCTTGAACGGGGAAATCCAAGAGACCCAGTACTTC.

This clone has just a few counts. The chain couples TRBV5-1 to TRBJ1-1; 8 positions match TRBD1. The CDR3 loop spans 15 amino acids. V shed 5 bases and J 7 bases; nucleotides not matched to a gene: 13. Germline-derived CDR1 and CDR2 are SGHRS and YFSETQ. This CDR3 is CASREGSRGLSEAFF. CDR3 in DNA: TGCGCCAGCAGAGAAGGATCCAGGGGGCTGAGTGAAGCTTTCTTT.

The chain recombines TRBV18 with TRBJ2-1; 7 bases align to TRBD1. This CDR3 spans 14 amino acids. Germline V lookup: CDR1 KGHSH, CDR2 LQKENI. V shed 3 bases, J shed 6 bases, and the junction held 5 bases outside the gene matches. CDR3 coding DNA: TGTGCCAGCTCACCTGGTAGGGGGCCCAATGAGCAGTTCTTC. Translation gives CASSPGRGPNEQFF.

This chain joins TRBV10-1 and TRBJ2-3, with 8 bases aligning to TRBD2. The trim removed 6 bases at V and 4 bases at J, leaving 9 bases unmatched. The germline gives CDR1 WNHNN, CDR2 SYGVQD (reference sequence). This CDR3 spans 15 amino acids. The CDR3 region is CASRRASGRPDTQYF. The DNA for the CDR3 is TGCGCCAGCAGAAGGGCTAGCGGGCGCCCAGATACGCAGTATTTT.